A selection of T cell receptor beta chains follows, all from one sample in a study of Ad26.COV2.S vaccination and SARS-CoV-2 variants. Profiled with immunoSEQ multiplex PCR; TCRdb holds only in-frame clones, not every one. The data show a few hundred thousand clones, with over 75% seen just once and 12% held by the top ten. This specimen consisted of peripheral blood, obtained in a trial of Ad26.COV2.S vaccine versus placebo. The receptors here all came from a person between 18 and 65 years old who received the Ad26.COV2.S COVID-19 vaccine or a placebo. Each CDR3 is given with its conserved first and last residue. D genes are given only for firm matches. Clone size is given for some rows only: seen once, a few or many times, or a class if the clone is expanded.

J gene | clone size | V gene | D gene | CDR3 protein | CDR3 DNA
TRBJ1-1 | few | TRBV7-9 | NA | CASSSTRMNTEAFF | TGTGCCAGCAGCTCGACAAGAATGAACACTGAAGCTTTCTTT
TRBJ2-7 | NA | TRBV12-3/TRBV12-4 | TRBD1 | CARNYRGWQYF | TGTGCCAGGAATTACAGGGGATGGCAGTACTTC
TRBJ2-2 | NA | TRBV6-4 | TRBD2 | CASSSPWTSGRIPPGELFF | TGTGCCAGCAGTTCCCCTTGGACTAGCGGGAGAATCCCACCCGGGGAGCTGTTTTTT
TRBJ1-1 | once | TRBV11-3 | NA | CASSQEPGTAAEAFF | TGTGCCAGCAGCCAAGAACCCGGGACTGCCGCTGAAGCTTTCTTT
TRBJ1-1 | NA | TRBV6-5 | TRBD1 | CAIEGQGKTEAFF | TGTGCCATTGAGGGACAGGGAAAGACTGAAGCTTTCTTT
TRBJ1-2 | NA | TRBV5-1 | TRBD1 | CASSFNTGGGRDYGYTF | TGCGCCAGCAGCTTTAATACAGGGGGCGGACGAGACTATGGCTACACCTTC
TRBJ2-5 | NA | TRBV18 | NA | CASSLDRFGETQYF | TGTGCCAGCTCACTAGACAGGTTCGGGGAGACCCAGTACTTC
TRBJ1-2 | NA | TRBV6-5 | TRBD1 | CASSYSFDRAIYGYTF | TGTGCCAGCAGTTATTCCTTCGACAGGGCAATTTATGGCTACACCTTC
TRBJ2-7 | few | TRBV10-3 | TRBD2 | CATMGGLADPRQYF | TGTGCCACCATGGGAGGACTAGCGGACCCAAGGCAGTACTTC
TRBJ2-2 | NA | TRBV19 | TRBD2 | CASSRLAGVPQGGELFF | TGTGCCAGTAGTAGGCTAGCGGGAGTACCACAGGGCGGGGAGCTGTTTTTT
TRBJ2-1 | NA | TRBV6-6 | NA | CASSYSPANNEQFF | TGTGCCAGCAGTTACTCTCCAGCTAACAATGAGCAGTTCTTC
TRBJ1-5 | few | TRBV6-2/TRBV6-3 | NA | CASSTKSNQGYQPQHF | TGTGCCAGCAGTACGAAATCGAATCAGGGTTATCAGCCCCAGCATTTT
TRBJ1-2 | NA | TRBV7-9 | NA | CASSFLGPSGYTF | TGTGCCAGCAGCTTCCTCGGACCTTCTGGCTACACCTTC
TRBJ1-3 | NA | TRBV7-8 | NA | CAKPAPLSGNTIYF | TGTGCCAAACCAGCTCCCCTTTCTGGAAACACCATATATTTT
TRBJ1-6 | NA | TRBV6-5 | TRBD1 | CASRRTGQSSPLHF | TGTGCCAGCAGGCGGACGGGACAGTCTTCACCCCTCCACTTT
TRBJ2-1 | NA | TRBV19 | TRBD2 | CASSWLAGANEQFF | TGTGCCAGTAGTTGGCTAGCGGGGGCCAATGAGCAGTTCTTC
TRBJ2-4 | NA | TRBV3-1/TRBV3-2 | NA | CARGWDSRRNIQYF | TGTGCCAGGGGGTGGGATAGCAGGCGGAACATTCAGTACTTC
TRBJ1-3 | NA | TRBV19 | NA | CASSMDSSGNTIYF | TGTGCCAGTAGTATGGACAGCTCTGGAAACACCATATATTTT
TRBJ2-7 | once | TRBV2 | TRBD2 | CASSEAPLAGAVEQYF | TGTGCCAGCAGTGAAGCGCCACTAGCGGGAGCGGTGGAGCAGTACTTC
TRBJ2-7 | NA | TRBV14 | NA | CASSPGLEEQYF | TGTGCCAGCAGCCCCGGCCTGGAAGAGCAGTACTTC
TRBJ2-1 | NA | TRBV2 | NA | CASRGGYNEQFF | TGTGCCAGCAGGGGGGGTTACAATGAGCAGTTCTTC
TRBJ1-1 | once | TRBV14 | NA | CASSQGRGSLIF | TGTGCCAGCAGCCAAGGGAGGGGCTCCCTGATTTTT
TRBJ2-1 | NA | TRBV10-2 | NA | CASSERGSSYNEQFF | TGCGCCAGCAGTGAACGTGGTAGCTCCTACAATGAGCAGTTCTTC
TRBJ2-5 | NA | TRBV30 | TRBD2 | CAWSPNRSSGRGETQYF | TGTGCCTGGAGCCCAAATAGGTCTAGCGGGAGAGGAGAGACCCAGTACTTC
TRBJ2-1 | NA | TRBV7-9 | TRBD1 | CASSSDRVNEQFF | TGTGCCAGCAGCTCAGACAGGGTCAATGAGCAGTTCTTC
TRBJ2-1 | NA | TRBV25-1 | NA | CASQQGPGTYNEQFF | TGTGCCAGCCAACAGGGCCCGGGTACCTACAATGAGCAGTTCTTC
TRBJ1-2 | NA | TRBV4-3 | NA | CASSQVGNSNYGYTF | TGCGCCAGCAGCCAAGTGGGAAACAGTAACTATGGCTACACCTTC
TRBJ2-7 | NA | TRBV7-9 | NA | CASSPGQLRDEQYF | TGTGCCAGCAGCCCAGGACAGTTGCGCGACGAGCAGTACTTC
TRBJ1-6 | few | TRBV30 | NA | CAWSVFNSFMNF | TGTGCCTGGAGTGTCTTCAACAGCTTCATGAACTTT
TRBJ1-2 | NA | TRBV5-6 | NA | CASSSQGFGYTF | TGTGCCAGCAGCTCTCAGGGTTTTGGCTACACCTTC
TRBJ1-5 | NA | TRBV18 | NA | CASSPKGLEPQHF | TGTGCCAGCTCACCAAAAGGTTTGGAGCCCCAGCATTTT
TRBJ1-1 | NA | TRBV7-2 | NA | CASSEWSLGSTEAFF | TGTGCCAGCAGCGAATGGTCCTTGGGTAGCACTGAAGCTTTCTTT
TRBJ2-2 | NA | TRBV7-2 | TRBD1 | CASSPRQGYPGELFF | TGTGCCAGCAGCCCAAGACAGGGGTATCCCGGGGAGCTGTTTTTT
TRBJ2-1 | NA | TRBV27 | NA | CASSRTPSSYNEQFF | TGTGCCAGCAGCAGGACTCCTAGCTCCTACAATGAGCAGTTCTTC
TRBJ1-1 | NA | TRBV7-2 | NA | CASSLGYTEAFF | TGTGCCAGCAGCTTAGGGTACACTGAAGCTTTCTTT
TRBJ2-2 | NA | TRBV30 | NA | CAWSLRGGAGELFF | TGTGCCTGGAGTCTGCGGGGAGGTGCCGGGGAGCTGTTTTTT
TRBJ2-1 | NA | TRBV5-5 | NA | CASSLEGLLLVNEQFF | TGTGCCAGCAGCTTGGAAGGGTTGCTACTCGTCAATGAGCAGTTCTTC
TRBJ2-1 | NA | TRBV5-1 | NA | CASRRGTPGSYNEQFF | TGCGCCAGCAGGCGAGGGACGCCCGGCTCCTACAATGAGCAGTTCTTC
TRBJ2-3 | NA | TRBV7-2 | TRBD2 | CASSSGTSGREDTQYF | TGTGCCAGCAGCTCAGGGACTAGCGGGAGGGAGGATACGCAGTATTTT
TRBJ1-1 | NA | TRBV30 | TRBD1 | CAWSQGGAEAFF | TGTGCCTGGAGTCAGGGGGGGGCTGAAGCTTTCTTT
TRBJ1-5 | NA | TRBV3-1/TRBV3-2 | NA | CASSQGRGSNQPQHF | TGTGCCAGCAGCCAAGGAAGGGGTAGCAATCAGCCCCAGCATTTT
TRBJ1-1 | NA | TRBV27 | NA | CASGLQGNTEAFF | TGTGCCAGCGGACTACAGGGGAACACTGAAGCTTTCTTT
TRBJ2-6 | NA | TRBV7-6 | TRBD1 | CASSRRQGSGANVLTF | TGTGCCAGCAGCCGGCGACAGGGCTCTGGGGCCAACGTCCTGACTTTC
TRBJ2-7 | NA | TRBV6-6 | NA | CASSYDALAEQYF | TGTGCCAGCAGTTACGATGCACTAGCCGAGCAGTACTTC
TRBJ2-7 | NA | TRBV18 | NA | CASSGGRSDEQYF | TGTGCCAGCTCAGGGGGACGGAGCGACGAGCAGTACTTC
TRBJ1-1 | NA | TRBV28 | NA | CASSLYANTEAFF | TGTGCCAGCAGTTTATATGCGAACACTGAAGCTTTCTTT
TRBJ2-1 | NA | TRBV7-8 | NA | CASSLISNEQFF | TGTGCCAGCAGCTTAATTTCCAATGAGCAGTTCTTC
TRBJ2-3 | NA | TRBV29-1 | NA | CSVEIGAGDTQYF | TGCAGCGTTGAAATTGGGGCCGGAGATACGCAGTATTTT
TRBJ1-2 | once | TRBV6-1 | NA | CASSEARSGERGYTF | TGTGCCAGCAGTGAAGCCCGGTCAGGCGAACGCGGCTACACCTTC
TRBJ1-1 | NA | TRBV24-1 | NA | CATSEPNRDEAFF | TGTGCCACCAGTGAACCTAACAGGGATGAAGCTTTCTTT
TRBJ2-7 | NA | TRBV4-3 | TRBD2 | CASSHSSGSSYEQYF | TGCGCCAGCAGCCATTCTAGCGGGAGCTCCTACGAGCAGTACTTC
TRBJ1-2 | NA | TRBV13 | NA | CASSGNREDYGYTF | TGTGCCAGCAGCGGGAACAGGGAGGACTATGGCTACACCTTC
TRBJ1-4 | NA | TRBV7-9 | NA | CASSLNGVETNEKLFF | TGTGCCAGCAGCTTAAACGGAGTTGAAACTAATGAAAAACTGTTTTTT
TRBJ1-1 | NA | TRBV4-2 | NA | CASSQGSLLYRTEAFF | TGTGCCAGCAGCCAAGGGTCCCTGCTATACCGCACTGAAGCTTTCTTT
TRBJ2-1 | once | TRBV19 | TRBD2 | CASSIPPGGQVLEGRTSGKWQFF | TGTGCCAGTAGTATCCCCCCGGGAGGGCAGGTCCTCGAGGGGAGGACTAGCGGGAAATGGCAGTTCTTC
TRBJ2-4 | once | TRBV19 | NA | CATTTDFGTKNIQYF | TGTGCCACCACAACCGACTTCGGTACCAAAAACATTCAGTACTTC
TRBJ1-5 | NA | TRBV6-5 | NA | CASSWGREQPQHF | TGTGCCAGCAGTTGGGGACGTGAACAGCCCCAGCATTTT
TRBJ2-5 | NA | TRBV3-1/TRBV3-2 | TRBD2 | CASSRGGSGSPYF | TGTGCCAGCAGCCGTGGGGGTAGCGGGAGTCCCTACTTC
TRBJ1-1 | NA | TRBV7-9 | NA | CASSPLSSLNTEAFF | TGTGCCAGCAGTCCTTTAAGTAGCCTGAACACTGAAGCTTTCTTT